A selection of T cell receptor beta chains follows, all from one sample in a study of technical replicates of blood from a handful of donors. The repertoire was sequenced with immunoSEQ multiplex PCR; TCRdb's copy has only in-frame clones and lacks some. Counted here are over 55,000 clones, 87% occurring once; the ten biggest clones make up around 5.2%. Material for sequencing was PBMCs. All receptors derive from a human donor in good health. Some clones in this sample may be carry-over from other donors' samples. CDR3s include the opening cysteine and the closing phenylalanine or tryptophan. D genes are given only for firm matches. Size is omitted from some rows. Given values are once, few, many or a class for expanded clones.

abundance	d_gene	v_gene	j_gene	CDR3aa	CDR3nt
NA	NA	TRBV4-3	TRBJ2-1	CASSQRTAPHEQFF	TGCGCCAGCAGCCAACGGACTGCCCCCCATGAGCAGTTCTTC
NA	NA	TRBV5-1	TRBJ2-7	CASSLAARSPQYF	TGCGCCAGCAGCTTGGCGGCTAGGTCCCCGCAGTACTTC
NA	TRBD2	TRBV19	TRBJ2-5	CASSIGTSGISETQYF	TGTGCCAGTAGTATCGGGACTAGCGGGATCTCAGAGACCCAGTACTTC
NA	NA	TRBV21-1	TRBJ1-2	CASGRQGQNYGYTF	TGTGCCAGCGGACGACAGGGGCAAAACTATGGCTACACCTTC
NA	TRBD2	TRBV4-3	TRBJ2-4	CASSSRGGPENIQYF	TGCGCCAGCAGCTCTCGGGGGGGCCCTGAAAACATTCAGTACTTC
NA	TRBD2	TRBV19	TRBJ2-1	CASSHLAGGYNEQFF	TGTGCCAGTAGCCACCTAGCGGGAGGCTACAATGAGCAGTTCTTC
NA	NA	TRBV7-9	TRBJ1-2	CATAGGNGYTF	TGTGCCACTGCCGGGGGGAATGGCTACACCTTC
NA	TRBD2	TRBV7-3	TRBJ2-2	CASSPGRRGSTGELFF	TGTGCCAGCAGCCCGGGGCGGCGGGGGAGCACCGGGGAGCTGTTTTTT
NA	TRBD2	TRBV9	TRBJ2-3	CASHRGGDTDTQYF	TGTGCCAGTCACCGGGGGGGAGACACAGATACGCAGTATTTT
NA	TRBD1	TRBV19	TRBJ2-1	CASSTLTGTGKFF	TGTGCCAGTAGTACGCTTACCGGGACAGGGAAGTTCTTC
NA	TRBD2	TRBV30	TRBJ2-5	CAWHTTSGSSGTQYF	TGTGCCTGGCATACAACTAGCGGGAGTTCTGGGACCCAGTACTTC
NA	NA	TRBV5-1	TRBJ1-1	CASSLGQTEAFF	TGCGCCAGCAGCTTGGGCCAGACTGAAGCTTTCTTT
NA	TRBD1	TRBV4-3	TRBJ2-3	CASSQEKGQGGTDTQYF	TGCGCCAGCAGCCAAGAGAAGGGACAGGGGGGCACAGATACGCAGTATTTT
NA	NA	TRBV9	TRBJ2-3	CASSLLTDTQYF	TGTGCCAGCAGCCTACTCACAGATACGCAGTATTTT
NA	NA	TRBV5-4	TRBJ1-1	CASSLASGSAGAFF	TGTGCCAGCAGCTTGGCCTCGGGGTCCGCGGGGGCTTTCTTT
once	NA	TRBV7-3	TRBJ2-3	CASSTIRTSTDTQYF	TGTGCCAGCAGCACGATACGGACTAGCACAGATACGCAGTATTTT
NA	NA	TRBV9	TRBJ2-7	CASSVGPQFYEQYF	TGTGCCAGCAGCGTAGGGCCGCAATTCTACGAGCAGTACTTC
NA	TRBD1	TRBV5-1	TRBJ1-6	CASSSTGIQDSPLHF	TGCGCCAGCAGCTCGACAGGGATCCAGGATTCACCCCTCCACTTT
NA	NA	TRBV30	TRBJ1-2	CAWSVAWNYGYTF	TGTGCCTGGAGTGTAGCCTGGAACTATGGCTACACCTTC
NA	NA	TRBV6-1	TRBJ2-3	CASSREPLTDTQYF	TGTGCCAGCAGCCGCGAGCCTCTCACAGATACGCAGTATTTT
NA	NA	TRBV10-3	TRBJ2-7	CAISLDSSYEQYF	TGTGCCATCAGCTTAGACAGTTCCTACGAGCAGTACTTC
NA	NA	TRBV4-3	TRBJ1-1	CASSQDRGEAEAFF	TGCGCCAGCAGCCAAGATAGAGGGGAGGCTGAAGCTTTCTTT
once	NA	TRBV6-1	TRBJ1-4	CASSGGGIPEKLFF	TGTGCCAGCAGTGGAGGGGGTATACCTGAAAAACTGTTTTTT
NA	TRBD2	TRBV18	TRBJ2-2	CASSPTVGRADTGELFF	TGTGCCAGCTCACCGACGGTGGGGAGGGCGGACACCGGGGAGCTGTTTTTT
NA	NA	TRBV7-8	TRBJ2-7	CASSFLEALVGEQYF	TGTGCCAGCAGCTTTCTAGAAGCACTGGTGGGCGAGCAGTACTTC
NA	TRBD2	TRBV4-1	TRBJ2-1	CASSRGTSGGWEQFF	TGCGCCAGCAGCCGAGGGACTAGCGGGGGCTGGGAGCAGTTCTTC
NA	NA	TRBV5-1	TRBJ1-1	CASSSQGYEAFF	TGCGCCAGCAGCTCACAGGGTTATGAAGCTTTCTTT
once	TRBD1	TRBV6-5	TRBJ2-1	CASSLGQAPYNEQFF	TGTGCCAGCAGCCTGGGACAGGCTCCCTACAATGAGCAGTTCTTC
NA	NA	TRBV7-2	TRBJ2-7	CASSFDTSVYEQYF	TGTGCCAGCAGCTTTGACACCTCGGTCTACGAGCAGTACTTC
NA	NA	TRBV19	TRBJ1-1	CASSISGNEAFF	TGTGCCAGTAGTATTTCGGGGAATGAAGCTTTCTTT
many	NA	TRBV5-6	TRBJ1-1	CASSSWGRGDTEAFF	TGTGCCAGCAGCTCCTGGGGACGGGGGGACACTGAAGCTTTCTTT
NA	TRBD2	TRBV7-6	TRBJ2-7	CASSLALSGSPIEQYF	TGTGCCAGCAGCTTAGCGCTGAGCGGGAGTCCCATCGAGCAGTACTTC
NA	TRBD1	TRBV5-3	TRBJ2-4	CARSPQQGVDIQYF	TGTGCCAGAAGCCCTCAACAGGGGGTAGACATTCAGTACTTC
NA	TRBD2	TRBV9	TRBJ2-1	CASSTSGTSGGPYNEQFF	TGTGCCAGCAGCACCTCCGGGACTAGCGGGGGGCCCTACAATGAGCAGTTCTTC
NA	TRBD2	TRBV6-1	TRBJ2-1	CASSEVPSGTSVPKQFF	TGTGCCAGCAGTGAAGTCCCCTCCGGGACTAGCGTCCCCAAGCAGTTCTTC
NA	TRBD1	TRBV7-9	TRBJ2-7	CASSYGTGGFGYEQYF	TGTGCCAGCAGCTATGGGACAGGGGGCTTCGGATACGAGCAGTACTTC
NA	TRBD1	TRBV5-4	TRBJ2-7	CASSAGQGIEQYF	TGTGCCAGCAGCGCGGGACAGGGGATTGAGCAGTACTTC
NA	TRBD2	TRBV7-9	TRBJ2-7	CASSSASGATYEQYF	TGTGCCAGCAGCTCCGCTAGCGGGGCCACCTACGAGCAGTACTTC
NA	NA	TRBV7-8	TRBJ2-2	CASSLAGSGNTGELFF	TGTGCCAGCAGCTTAGCTGGTAGCGGGAACACCGGGGAGCTGTTTTTT
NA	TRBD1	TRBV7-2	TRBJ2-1	CASSPDRDREWNEQFF	TGTGCCAGCAGCCCGGACCGGGACAGGGAATGGAATGAGCAGTTCTTC
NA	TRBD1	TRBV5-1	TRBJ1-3	CASALQGDFGNTIYF	TGCGCCAGCGCTCTACAGGGGGATTTTGGAAACACCATATATTTT
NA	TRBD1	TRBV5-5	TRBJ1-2	CASSPGGSGYTF	TGTGCCAGCAGCCCAGGGGGCAGTGGCTACACCTTC
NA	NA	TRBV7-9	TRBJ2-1	CASGRGAGSEQFF	TGTGCCAGCGGCAGGGGGGCTGGTTCTGAGCAGTTCTTC
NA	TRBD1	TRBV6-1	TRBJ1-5	CASSEQGERPQHF	TGTGCCAGCAGCGAACAGGGGGAGCGGCCCCAGCATTTT
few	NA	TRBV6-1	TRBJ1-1	CASSEYSMNTEAFF	TGTGCCAGCAGTGAATACAGCATGAACACTGAAGCTTTCTTT
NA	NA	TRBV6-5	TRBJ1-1	CASSYGGVYTEAFF	TGTGCCAGCAGTTACGGGGGCGTGTACACTGAAGCTTTCTTT
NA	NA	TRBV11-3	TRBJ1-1	CASSPSWRGALYTEAFF	TGTGCCAGCAGCCCATCTTGGCGGGGGGCATTGTACACTGAAGCTTTCTTT
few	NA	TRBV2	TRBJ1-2	CASSPDSVYGYTF	TGTGCCAGCAGTCCGGACAGCGTCTATGGCTACACCTTC
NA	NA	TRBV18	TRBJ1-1	CASSRTEGTEAFF	TGTGCCAGCTCAAGGACAGAAGGTACTGAAGCTTTCTTT
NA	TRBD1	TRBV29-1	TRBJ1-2	CSALDREITGYTF	TGCAGCGCCCTTGACAGGGAGATAACTGGCTACACCTTC
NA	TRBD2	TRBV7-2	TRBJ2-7	CASSFSGGSYEQYF	TGTGCCAGCAGCTTTAGCGGGGGCTCCTACGAGCAGTACTTC
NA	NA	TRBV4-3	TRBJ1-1	CASSQEEGDTEAFF	TGCGCCAGCAGCCAAGAAGAGGGGGACACTGAAGCTTTCTTT
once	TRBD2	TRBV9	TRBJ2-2	CASSVGPSGSTGELFF	TGTGCCAGCAGCGTAGGCCCTAGCGGGAGCACCGGGGAGCTGTTTTTT
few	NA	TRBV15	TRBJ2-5	CATSRGPGPETQYF	TGTGCCACCAGTAGGGGTCCCGGGCCAGAGACCCAGTACTTC
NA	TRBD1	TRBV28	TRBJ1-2	CASSPPTGTGLFGYTF	TGTGCCAGCAGTCCCCCAACCGGGACAGGGCTTTTCGGCTACACCTTC